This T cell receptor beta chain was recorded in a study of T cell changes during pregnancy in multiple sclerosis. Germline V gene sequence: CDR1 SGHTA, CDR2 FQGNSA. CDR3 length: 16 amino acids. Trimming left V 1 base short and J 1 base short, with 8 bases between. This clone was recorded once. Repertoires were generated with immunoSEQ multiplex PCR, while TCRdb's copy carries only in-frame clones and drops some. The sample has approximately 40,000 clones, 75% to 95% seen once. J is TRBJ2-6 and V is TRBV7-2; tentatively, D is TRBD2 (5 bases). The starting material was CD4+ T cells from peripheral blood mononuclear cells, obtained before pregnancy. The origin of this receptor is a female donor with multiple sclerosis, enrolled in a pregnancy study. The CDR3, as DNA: TGTGCCAGCAGCTTAGGGCCGGGGTCTGGGGCCAACGTCCTGACTTTC. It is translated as CASSLGPGSGANVLTF.